The source of this T cell receptor beta chain is a study of CD8 T cells in ankylosing spondylitis (dated by TCRdb to 2015 to 2018). At the level of the whole study: The study set out to find disease-linked TCR variants by profiling T cell receptor beta repertoires in ankylosing spondylitis patients and healthy donors. In total, the full study cohort was made up of 110 or so healthy donors and 25 to 30 ankylosing spondylitis patients. Peripheral blood was sampled, and synovial fluid was also collected from ankylosing spondylitis patients.

TCRdb shows the sequencer as Illumina HiSeq 2500. TCR beta libraries were prepared by quantitative 5'-RACE with molecular barcodes. The source study handled its data this way. A new computational method based on a probabilistic model of VDJ rearrangement was used to identify disease-linked TCR variants. Using fastp at Q25 and MiXCR, TCRdb reprocessed the public reads and kept productive beta chains. For every CDR3 protein sequence, its rows merge into one entry that carries the most common genes and DNA. For this entry, the V and J calls and clone size follow TCRdb and not the study's own pipeline. Recorded for this sample are approximately 250,000 distinct CDR3 sequences; 30% to 35% of them occurred a single time. The top ten clonotypes cover around 4.2% of the sample. Via the germline V gene, CDR1 is SGHDT and CDR2 YYEEEE. Including the terminal cysteine and phenylalanine, the CDR3 comprises 14 residues. Only the CDR3 DNA is retained, 42 bases long and in frame from the first base. Trimming at the junction amounts to 0 bases on V and 8 bases on J, and the germline ends lie 14 bases apart.

What the work shows at the level of the full study, not this receptor alone: The disease-linked clones showed a CD8+ phenotype and occurred at relatively low frequencies in peripheral blood. Some of the motif variants had been reported before in the synovial fluid and blood of reactive arthritis patients, a finding that suggests common disease-initiation mechanisms. Blood from ankylosing spondylitis patients appeared to be characterized by a TCR beta motif made up of several highly homologous amino acid variants. According to the report, matched synovial fluid samples from ankylosing spondylitis patients were significantly enriched for the disease-linked clones.

This clonotype appeared a few times. The antigen it recognizes is unknown. Base quality data are lacking; no much larger clone is found one base away. The chain is assembled from TRBV5-6 and TRBJ1-2, and perhaps TRBD1 as D gene, on 6 matching bases. The receptor's source is a male donor with ankylosing spondylitis or in good health (not recorded which). Sequencing used blood, either unsorted or a sorted T cell fraction (not recorded which). The bases read TGTGCCAGCAGCTTGGACTCAGGGGTCGGCGGCTACACCTTC. It codes for CASSLDSGVGGYTF.